This T cell receptor beta chain was sequenced during a study of blood T cell repertoires in COVID-19. Authors' data handling: Scientists estimated how many nucleated cells there were by amplifying reference gene primers. Only in-frame clones appear in the TCRdb table, and some are missing; sequencing was by immunoSEQ multiplex PCR. V and J calls and clone size are those listed in that table; D and trimming were worked out from the DNA. The table includes 300,000 to 350,000 clones, roughly 90% detected once. The germline V gene has CDR1 MNHEY and CDR2 SVGEGT. The length of the CDR3 is 17 residues. The V and J ends lost 5 bases and 7 bases, in that order; junction bases with no gene match: 9.

Sequenced: PBMCs or T cells enriched from blood (not recorded which). The chain links TRBV6-2 or TRBV6-3 to TRBJ2-1, with 15 bases identical to TRBD2. This TCR derives from a woman aged 25 to 39 who had been exposed to COVID-19. Written as DNA, the CDR3 is TGTGCCAGCAGTAACCTAGGACTAGCGGGGGGGCCAAATGAGCAGTTCTTC. Amino acids: CASSNLGLAGGPNEQFF.